The 25 T cell receptor beta chains below were found in one sample sequenced in a study of blood T cells in healthy people across ages. With a J-beta primer mix and a sample-barcoded 5' primer, a second PCR ran about 7 to 11 cycles. TCRdb ran MiXCR on the 5' RACE reads and lists one entry per CDR3 protein. This table has 1.5 million or so distinct CDR3 sequences, approximately 40% appearing once. Sequences were obtained from blood. The receptors come from a young woman in good health.

This sequence joins TRBV7-2 and TRBJ1-1; D call uncertain. From germline, CDR1 is SGHTA and CDR2 FQGNSA. Trimming stripped 2 bases from V and 3 bases from J, with 10 bases between. The CDR3 spans 14 residues. CDR3 residues: CASSLSPVYTEAFF. The CDR3 DNA is TGTGCCAGCAGCTTAAGTCCCGTATACACTGAAGCTTTCTTT.

This clonotype was detected only a few times. This chain connects TRBV29-1 to TRBJ2-7; D perhaps matches TRBD1 (5 bases). The V end was cut by 6 bases, the J end by 0 bases, with 12 bases between. This CDR3 comprises 13 residues. Germline lookup yields CDR1 SQVTM and CDR2 ANQGSEA. This chain's CDR3 is CSVADSSSYEQYF. For the CDR3, the DNA is TGCAGCGTCGCAGACAGTAGCTCCTACGAGCAGTACTTC.

The chain recombines TRBV7-9 with TRBJ2-5; maybe TRBD2 (6 bases). V was clipped by 1 base and J by 11 bases, with 17 bases between them. CDR1 and CDR2 (germline): SEHNR, FQNEAQ (reference sequence). The CDR3 contains 14 residues. CDR3 bases: TGTGCCAGCAGCTTAGGGGACTCCCTGGTTAAGCAGTACTTC. Protein product: CASSLGDSLVKQYF.

This chain links TRBV28 with TRBJ1-5; D remains unclear. The CDR3 is made up of 14 amino acids. Deletions cut 2 bases from V and 7 bases from J, with 12 bases between. Germline V gives CDR1 MDHEN, CDR2 SYDVKM. DNA of the CDR3: TGTGCCAGCAGTTTAAGAATATGGTGGCAGCCCCAGCATTTT. Translating it yields CASSLRIWWQPQHF.

The V call is TRBV20-1, the J call TRBJ2-5, with 9 bases aligning to TRBD2. The end of the DNA aligns better with TRBJ2-7, so the J call may be wrong. This CDR3 spans 14 amino acids. The germline V gene has CDR1 DFQATT and CDR2 SNEGSKA (reference sequence). The CDR3 DNA follows: TGCAGTGCTAAGGGTGGGACTAGCCCTCCCGAGCAGTACTTC. Amino acids: CSAKGGTSPPEQYF.

In this sample, this clonotype turned up many times. The J gene is TRBJ1-1, the V gene TRBV20-1; D uncertain. The CDR3 extends over 13 amino acids. Germline loops: CDR1 DFQATT, CDR2 SNEGSKA (reference sequence). V dropped 3 bases and J dropped 5 bases, with 13 bases sitting between them. The CDR3 is CSASWGKGTEAFF. The DNA for the CDR3 is TGCAGTGCTAGTTGGGGAAAGGGAACTGAAGCTTTCTTT.

The chain combines TRBV6-2 or TRBV6-3 with TRBJ2-5; 7 bases are shared with TRBD1. Germline-derived CDR1 and CDR2 are MNHEY and SVGEGT. J gave up 11 bases and V 5 bases, and 17 bases lay outside the gene matches. The CDR3 contains 15 residues. CDR3 region: CASSPPGAGGNEQYF. In nucleotides, the CDR3 is TGTGCCAGCAGTCCCCCCGGGGCAGGGGGTAATGAGCAGTACTTC.

There are many counts of this clonotype. This sequence joins TRBV29-1 and TRBJ2-3; unclear D gene. CDR1 is SQVTM, CDR2 ANQGSEA, per germline. The CDR3 contains 13 residues. The V and J ends lost 1 base and 3 bases respectively, with 8 bases between them. The CDR3 protein is CSVEGAATDTQYF. For the CDR3, the DNA is TGCAGCGTTGAAGGTGCGGCTACAGATACGCAGTATTTT.

This clonotype is a singleton in its sample. The rearrangement joins TRBV5-4 to TRBJ2-3; 9 positions agree with TRBD1. Germline CDR1 is SGHNT and CDR2 is YYREEE (reference sequence). With V trimmed by 4 bases and J by 2 bases, 5 bases remained unmatched. The length of the CDR3 is 15 residues. CDR3: CASSAGQGPTDTQYF. In DNA, the CDR3 is TGTGCCAGCAGCGCGGGACAGGGCCCCACAGATACGCAGTATTTT.

This clonotype was recorded a few times. This chain links TRBV10-3 with TRBJ2-5; possibly TRBD1 for D (5 bases). CDR1 is ENHRY, CDR2 SYGVKD, per germline. Trimming pared 1 base from V and 2 bases from J, leaving 11 bases between. The CDR3 is made up of 15 amino acids. The CDR3: CAISELRGGQETQYF. CDR3 sequence (DNA): TGTGCCATCAGTGAGTTAAGGGGCGGACAAGAGACCCAGTACTTC.

The chain combines TRBV6-5 with TRBJ2-3; D might be TRBD2 (7 bases). Germline CDR1 is MNHEY and CDR2 is SVGAGI. Trimming stripped 6 bases from V and 1 base from J, with 14 bases between. The CDR3 is 15 amino acids. CDR3 amino acids: CASRNTGRGTDTQYF. CDR3 nucleotides: TGTGCCAGCAGGAATACAGGGAGGGGCACAGATACGCAGTATTTT.

In this sample, this clonotype turned up a few times. V gene TRBV27 combines with J gene TRBJ2-1; TRBD2 agrees at 12 bases. The CDR3 length is 17 residues. The germline V gene encodes CDR1 MNHEY and CDR2 SMNVEV (reference sequence). Trimming cost V 6 bases and J 12 bases; bases outside gene matches: 18. The CDR3: CASRPASGRAYAIGQFF. CDR3 nucleotides: TGTGCCAGCAGGCCCGCTAGCGGGAGGGCCTATGCCATAGGGCAGTTCTTC.

This clonotype was observed a few times. The rearrangement joins TRBV7-2 to TRBJ2-3; TRBD2 matches at 15 bases. CDR3 size: 18 residues. V shed 2 bases and J 1 base; nucleotides not matched to a gene: 4. The germline V gene encodes CDR1 SGHTA and CDR2 FQGNSA. In DNA, the CDR3 is TGTGCCAGCAGCTTATCTGGGACTAGCGGGGGGCGCACAGATACGCAGTATTTT. Translated, it gives CASSLSGTSGGRTDTQYF.

The rearrangement joins TRBV7-9 to TRBJ1-1; 7 bases align to TRBD1. V was pared by 6 bases and J by 1 base, with 5 bases of the junction left unmatched. The CDR3 totals 14 residues. Per the germline V gene, CDR1 is SEHNR and CDR2 is FQNEAQ (reference sequence). The CDR3 reads CASRIQGQNTEAFF. CDR3 DNA sequence: TGTGCCAGCAGAATACAGGGGCAGAACACTGAAGCTTTCTTT.

The chain recombines TRBV2 with TRBJ2-5, with TRBD2 identical over 15 bases. Germline CDR1 is SNHLY and CDR2 is FYNNEI. Trimming took 7 bases from V and 5 from J; bases not matched to a gene: 5. This CDR3 has 15 amino acids. The CDR3 loop reads CASKRTSGGAETQYF. CDR3 DNA: TGTGCCAGCAAGAGGACTAGCGGGGGGGCCGAGACCCAGTACTTC.

In this sample, this clonotype turned up a few times. The rearrangement links TRBV6-1 to TRBJ2-1; 9 bases are shared with TRBD1. CDR3 length: 14 residues. V was clipped by 7 bases and J by 3 bases; unmatched bases: 4. CDR1 is MNHNS and CDR2 is SASEGT in the germline V gene. Here the CDR3 DNA reads TGTGCCAGCAATCCGGGACAGGGCTACAATGAGCAGTTCTTC. Encoded protein: CASNPGQGYNEQFF.

V usage is TRBV6-5 and J usage is TRBJ1-3; a possible D gene is TRBD1 (5 bases). V lost 0 bases and J lost 3, with 12 bases in between. From germline, CDR1 is MNHEY and CDR2 SVGAGI. The CDR3 has 16 amino acids. The CDR3 spells CASSYSAGWIGNTIYF. CDR3 bases: TGTGCCAGCAGTTACTCCGCAGGGTGGATTGGAAACACCATATATTTT.

This clonotype has a handful of counts. As DNA, the CDR3 is TGTGCCAGCAGTGCCCTCCGGGACTTCCACAATGAGCAGTTCTTC. This encodes CASSALRDFHNEQFF. The rearrangement links TRBV6-2 or TRBV6-3 to TRBJ2-1, with D tentatively TRBD2 (6 bases). This CDR3 has 15 residues. Trimming removed 5 bases from V and 5 bases from J, with 16 bases in between. Germline-derived CDR1 and CDR2 are MNHEY and SVGEGT.

The rearrangement joins TRBV20-1 to TRBJ2-5, with 9 bases aligning to TRBD2. V lost 3 bases, J lost 5 bases, and 4 bases stayed unmatched. From germline, CDR1 is DFQATT and CDR2 SNEGSKA (reference sequence). The CDR3 sequence is 13 residues long. CDR3 DNA: TGCAGTGCTAGTGGACTAGCGAAGGAGACCCAGTACTTC. This encodes CSASGLAKETQYF.

This clonotype showed up just a few times. The chain links TRBV11-2 to TRBJ2-5, with 7 bases identical to TRBD1. The length of the CDR3 is 14 residues. Trimming took 2 bases from V and 11 from J; bases not matched to a gene: 11. CDR1 is SGHAT and CDR2 is FQNNGV in the germline V gene. CDR3 DNA sequence: TGTGCCAGCAGCTTACCTGGGACAGTGAGGGAGCAGTACTTC. This sequence encodes CASSLPGTVREQYF.

The chain is built from TRBV28 and TRBJ2-7; no clear D. The V gene lost 1 base and the J gene lost 0 bases, with 10 bases spanning the gap. The CDR3 consists of 15 residues. Germline V gene lookup returns CDR1 MDHEN and CDR2 SYDVKM. CDR3 in amino acids: CASSLYSATSYEQYF. Written as DNA, the CDR3 is TGTGCCAGCAGTTTATATTCCGCTACCTCCTACGAGCAGTACTTC.

The genes are TRBV30 and TRBJ1-3; D not resolved. Germline CDR1 and CDR2: GTSNPN and SVGIG (reference sequence). V was clipped by 0 bases and J by 3 bases, with 6 bases between them. This CDR3 is built from 13 residues. In nucleotides, the CDR3 is TGTGCCTGGAGTGTCTGGTTTGGAAACACCATATATTTT. Translated: CAWSVWFGNTIYF.

This chain uses TRBV2 with TRBJ2-4; no clear D gene. V dropped 10 bases and J dropped 3 bases, with 16 bases sitting between them. The CDR3 length is 14 residues. Germline CDR1 reads SNHLY; CDR2 reads FYNNEI. The CDR3 sequence: CATGPRVDKNIQYF. Written as DNA, the CDR3 is TGTGCCACCGGGCCTCGGGTTGACAAAAACATTCAGTACTTC.

The chain uses TRBV9 and TRBJ1-1; TRBD1 aligns across 9 bases. CDR3 size: 15 residues. Germline-derived CDR1 and CDR2 are SGDLS and YYNGEE. V gave up 3 bases and J gave up 4 bases; unmatched junction bases: 7. The DNA for the CDR3 is TGTGCCAGCAGCGCTCCGGGACAGGGAGTCACTGAAGCTTTCTTT. Its translation is CASSAPGQGVTEAFF.

This clonotype has just a few counts. The V gene is TRBV2, the J gene TRBJ2-1; 8 nucleotides align to TRBD2. The CDR3 extends over 16 amino acids. Trimming removed 5 bases from V and 2 bases from J; junction bases left unmatched: 8. CDR1 SNHLY and CDR2 FYNNEI come from the germline V gene. CDR3 sequence: CASSLSGSGTYNEQFF. The DNA of the CDR3 is TGTGCCAGCAGTTTAAGCGGGAGTGGGACCTACAATGAGCAGTTCTTC.